This passage covers 29 T cell receptor beta chains from one sample sequenced in a study of OX40 agonist ivuxolimab in advanced cancers. The library was generated by the immunoSEQ multiplex PCR assay. TCRdb mirrors the immuneACCESS table, restricted to in-frame sequences. Some clones are absent from its copies; in checked studies, under half trace to an unresolved V gene, and the reason for the others is unknown. For this sample the table gives about 98,000 clones, of which 80% to 90% were detected only once. Of the sample, 0.82% falls within the top ten clones. The sequencing used CD4+ or CD8+ T cells sorted from blood, collected in a trial of the OX40 agonist ivuxolimab. The receptors come from an adult with an advanced solid tumor such as melanoma, head and neck, liver or kidney cancer.

CDR3 coding DNA: TGTGCCAGCAGCCCGAATAGCAATCAGCCCCAGCATTTT. This codes for CASSPNSNQPQHF. This chain connects TRBV7-2 to TRBJ1-5; D not resolved. The germline CDR1 and CDR2 sequences are SGHTA and FQGNSA. The CDR3 runs 13 residues. With 5 bases removed from V and 0 bases from J, the gap between germline ends came to 5 bases. Full variable domain (outside the CDR3, taken from reference TRBV7-2 and TRBJ1-5): GAGVSQSPSNKVTEKGKDVELRCDPISGHTALYWYRQSLGQGLEFLIYFQGNSAPDKSGLPSDRFSAERTGGSVSTLTIQRTQQEDSAVYLCASSPNSNQPQHFGDGTRLSIL.

The chain couples TRBV29-1 to TRBJ1-1; D is unclear. Germline V gives CDR1 SQVTM, CDR2 ANQGSEA. Trimming cost V 7 bases and J 2 bases, with 11 bases left between them. The CDR3 extends over 12 amino acids. This CDR3 reads CSAHRSNTEAFF. The CDR3, as DNA: TGCAGCGCCCACCGATCCAACACTGAAGCTTTCTTT.

This clone showed up just a few times. The chain recombines TRBV18 with TRBJ2-2; a possible D gene is TRBD2 (5 bases). CDR1 is KGHSH, CDR2 LQKENI, per germline. The CDR3 totals 16 residues. Trimming cost V 2 bases and J 5 bases, with 15 bases left between them. The CDR3, as DNA: TGTGCCAGCTCACCAGCGGCGGGCAAGTTTACCGGGGAGCTGTTTTTT. Its protein product is CASSPAAGKFTGELFF. The entire variable domain, with the rest obtained from reference TRBV18 and TRBJ2-2, is as follows: NAGVMQNPRHLVRRRGQEARLRCSPMKGHSHVYWYRQLPEEGLKFMVYLQKENIIDESGMPKERFSAEFPKEGPSILRIQQVVRGDSAAYFCASSPAAGKFTGELFFGEGSRLTVL.

The chain links TRBV2 to TRBJ1-2; D gene unclear. V lost 8 bases to trimming and J lost 8 bases, with 15 bases between them. Germline CDR1 and CDR2: SNHLY and FYNNEI. The CDR3 covers 12 residues. The CDR3 sequence: CASEGYYGGYTF. The DNA of the CDR3 is TGTGCCAGCGAAGGCTACTATGGGGGCTACACCTTC.

This clone has just one count. This sequence joins TRBV7-9 and TRBJ1-2; TRBD1 aligns across 8 bases. This CDR3 has 14 residues. The V gene end was trimmed by 5 bases and the J gene end by 9 bases; junction bases not matched to a gene: 11. The germline V gene encodes CDR1 SEHNR and CDR2 FQNEAQ (reference sequence). The CDR3: CASSGQGKGPRYTF. In nucleotides, the CDR3 is TGTGCCAGCAGCGGACAGGGCAAGGGCCCTCGCTACACCTTC.

The V call is TRBV7-9, the J call TRBJ2-1, with TRBD1 matching 7 bases. Germline CDR1 reads SEHNR; CDR2 reads FQNEAQ (reference sequence). The CDR3 spans 13 residues. With 5 bases clipped from V and 10 bases from J, the junction kept 8 bases outside the gene matches. The CDR3 region has the DNA TGTGCCAGCAGCCCCGACAGGGTCGGCGAGCAGTTCTTC. Amino acids: CASSPDRVGEQFF.

The chain recombines TRBV19 with TRBJ2-1; TRBD2 matches 12 bases. The J segment lost 9 bases and the V segment lost 4 bases, leaving 7 bases of the junction unmatched. There are 15 residues in the CDR3. From germline, CDR1 is LNHDA and CDR2 SQIVND (reference sequence). This CDR3 reads CASSTLAGGLSEQFF. The CDR3 nucleotides read TGTGCCAGTAGTACACTAGCGGGAGGTCTGAGTGAGCAGTTCTTC.

The chain recombines TRBV2 with TRBJ1-3; D might be TRBD1 (6 bases). Germline assignment: CDR1 SNHLY and CDR2 FYNNEI. V was trimmed by 8 bases and J by 0 bases, leaving 14 bases between them. The CDR3 covers 15 residues. CDR3 nucleotides: TGTGCCAGCCAAACCGGGACAATCTCTGGAAACACCATATATTTT. It codes for CASQTGTISGNTIYF.

The chain couples TRBV5-4 to TRBJ1-4; TRBD1 matches at 7 bases. This CDR3 has 12 residues. The germline V gene has CDR1 SGHNT and CDR2 YYREEE (reference sequence). In DNA form, the CDR3 reads TGTGCTCAGGGGGAAACTAATGAAAAACTGTTTTTT. Translating gives CAQGETNEKLFF.

The V call is TRBV20-1, the J call TRBJ2-1; 7 nucleotides match TRBD2. CDR3 size: 11 residues. Germline V gene data show CDR1 as DFQATT and CDR2 as SNEGSKA (reference sequence). The V gene end was trimmed by 5 bases and the J gene end by 12 bases; junction bases not matched to a gene: 7. The CDR3 DNA reads as TGCAGTGCTCCCCGGGGGGAGGGGCAGTTCTTC. The encoded protein is CSAPRGEGQFF.

This clone is termed medium-sized. The chain is built from TRBV4-3 and TRBJ2-1; 9 positions agree with TRBD2. V shed 0 bases and J 7 bases; nucleotides not matched to a gene: 7. Germline V gives CDR1 LGHNA, CDR2 YSLEER. This CDR3 has 16 amino acids. CDR3 bases: TGCGCCAGCAGCCAAGAAGGCGGGAGGGTTCCGAATGAGCAGTTCTTC. Encoded protein: CASSQEGGRVPNEQFF.

This sequence joins TRBV5-1 and TRBJ2-3, with D tentatively TRBD1 (7 bases). The CDR3 runs to 15 residues. V dropped 9 bases and J dropped 3 bases, with 20 bases sitting between them. Germline V gene lookup returns CDR1 SGHRS and CDR2 YFSETQ. CDR3 DNA: TGCGCCACCTCTGGAGGGGGCTTTAGTACAGATACGCAGTATTTT. Translating gives CATSGGGFSTDTQYF.

DNA for the CDR3: TGTGCCAGCAGCCTAGTCCGGGACAGGGGCACTGAAGCTTTCTTT. As protein: CASSLVRDRGTEAFF. The V call is TRBV7-9, the J call TRBJ1-1; 10 bases are shared with TRBD1. Trimming removed 5 bases from V and 4 bases from J; junction bases left unmatched: 7. Germline assignment: CDR1 SEHNR and CDR2 FQNEAQ (reference sequence). The CDR3 has 15 amino acids.

The chain joins TRBV5-4 to TRBJ2-3; D not certain. Per germline, CDR1 SGHNT and CDR2 YYREEE (reference sequence). The CDR3 totals 11 residues. The germline V and J ends were trimmed by 2 bases and 6 bases, with 4 bases remaining between them. CDR3 DNA: TGTGCCAGCAGCTTCAGGGATACGCAGTATTTT. Translation: CASSFRDTQYF. Drawing the rest from reference TRBV5-4 and TRBJ2-3, the complete variable domain is ETGVTQSPTHLIKTRGQQVTLRCSSQSGHNTVSWYQQALGQGPQFIFQYYREEENGRGNFPPRFSGLQFPNYSSELNVNALELDDSALYLCASSFRDTQYFGPGTRLTVL.

The chain links TRBV28 to TRBJ2-7; D unclear. The germline CDR1 and CDR2 sequences are MDHEN and SYDVKM. CDR3 size: 12 residues. The V and J ends lost 1 base and 4 bases respectively, with 5 bases between them. CDR3 sequence reads: CASSLSGYEQYV. Here the CDR3 DNA reads TGTGCCAGCAGTTTATCAGGTTACGAGCAGTACGTC.

The CDR3 sequence is CASSRAGYQETQYF. The CDR3 coding sequence is TGTGCCAGCAGCCGGGCGGGGTACCAAGAGACCCAGTACTTC. The chain couples TRBV5-5 to TRBJ2-5, with D possibly TRBD2 on 6 matching bases. The CDR3 runs 14 residues. Germline V gene lookup returns CDR1 SGHKS and CDR2 YYEKEE (reference sequence). Trimming removed 4 bases at V and 0 bases at J, with 10 bases between.

In this sample, this clone turned up once. This rearrangement joins TRBV7-5 to TRBJ1-1. TRBV7-5 is reported as a pseudogene. This CDR3 spans 13 amino acids. The CDR3 DNA reads as TGTGCCAGCAGCCTTACGACGGGGGCTGAAGCTTTCTTT. Translating it yields CASSLTTGAEAFF.

This clone came up once. Other DNA sequences in this sample translate to the same CDR3. The rearrangement uses TRBV5-1 and TRBJ2-1, with D perhaps being TRBD1 or TRBD2 (5 bases each). Trimming took off 0 bases at V and 3 bases at J, with 10 bases between the two ends. There are 15 residues in the CDR3. CDR1 and CDR2 from the germline V gene are SGHRS and YFSETQ. CDR3 sequence reads: CASSLASGRYNEQFF. For the CDR3, the DNA is TGCGCCAGCAGCTTGGCCTCGGGGCGCTACAATGAGCAGTTCTTC.

The chain joins TRBV5-1 to TRBJ1-4; D possibly corresponds to TRBD1 (5 bases). The CDR3 length is 13 residues. Between the trimmed V and J ends, which lost 7 bases and 4 bases, there was a span of 11 bases. Germline CDR1 reads SGHRS; CDR2 reads YFSETQ. Here the CDR3 DNA reads TGCGCCAGCCGAACGGGGCATAATGAAAAACTGTTTTTT. The encoded protein is CASRTGHNEKLFF.

The gene calls are TRBV29-1 and TRBJ2-1; TRBD1 is a possible D gene (6 bases). CDR3 length: 13 amino acids. V was pared by 7 bases and J by 8 bases, with 18 bases between. Germline assignment: CDR1 SQVTM and CDR2 ANQGSEA. The CDR3 here is CSARQVADDEQFF. The CDR3 nucleotides are TGCAGCGCGCGACAGGTAGCCGACGATGAGCAGTTCTTC.

The rearrangement uses TRBV6-5 and TRBJ1-2, with D possibly being TRBD1 (5 bases). The CDR3 sequence is 11 residues long. Germline loops: CDR1 MNHEY, CDR2 SVGAGI. Trimming cost V 8 bases and J 6 bases, with 10 bases left between them. This CDR3 reads CASVNRNGYTF. The DNA for the CDR3 is TGTGCCAGCGTGAACAGGAATGGCTACACCTTC.

This clone was picked up one time. The CDR3, as DNA: TGTGCCAGCAGTTACCGGGAGGTAAACACTGAAGCTTTCTTT. This translates into CASSYREVNTEAFF. J is TRBJ1-1 and V is TRBV6-6, with D uncertain. The CDR3 spans 14 residues. Germline V gene data show CDR1 as MNHNY and CDR2 as SVGAGI (reference sequence). Between the trimmed V and J ends, which lost 2 bases and 2 bases, there was a span of 9 bases.

The chain has TRBV9 and TRBJ2-3, with TRBD2 matching 8 bases. Germline loops: CDR1 SGDLS, CDR2 YYNGEE. V was pared by 6 bases and J by 2 bases, with 11 bases of the junction left unmatched. There are 16 residues in the CDR3. CDR3 sequence: CASTRTGTRTTDTQYF. The CDR3 bases are TGTGCCAGCACCCGCACCGGGACTAGGACCACAGATACGCAGTATTTT.

The V call is TRBV6-4, the J call TRBJ1-5; no firm D call. Trimming cost V 0 bases and J 1 base, with 13 bases left between them. There are 17 residues in the CDR3. Germline V gene sequence: CDR1 MRHNA, CDR2 SNTAGT. CDR3 coding DNA: TGTGCCAGCAGTGACTCGTACCTCCCTAGGAGCAATCAGCCCCAGCATTTT. This codes for CASSDSYLPRSNQPQHF.

V gene TRBV6-5 combines with J gene TRBJ1-4; the D gene is possibly TRBD1 (5 bases). V gave up 6 bases and J gave up 5 bases, with 13 bases separating them. CDR3 size: 14 residues. Per germline, CDR1 MNHEY and CDR2 SVGAGI. The CDR3 sequence is CASSKTATNEKLFF. The CDR3 DNA sequence: TGTGCCAGCAGCAAGACAGCGACAAATGAAAAACTGTTTTTT.

CDR3 region: CASSESISRGVARETQYF. CDR3 DNA sequence: TGTGCCAGCAGTGAGAGTATATCGAGGGGCGTCGCGCGGGAGACCCAGTACTTC. The chain has TRBV2 and TRBJ2-5, with D perhaps assigned TRBD1 or TRBD2 (5 bases each). The CDR3 is made up of 18 amino acids. V was shortened by 3 bases and J by 5 bases, with 25 bases between the two germline ends. Per the germline V gene, CDR1 is SNHLY and CDR2 is FYNNEI.

The J gene is TRBJ2-2, the V gene TRBV5-6; D might be TRBD2 (6 bases). The CDR3 totals 16 residues. Trimming removed 2 bases from V and 3 bases from J, with 14 bases in between. Germline V gene sequence: CDR1 SGHDT, CDR2 YYEEEE. CDR3 loop: CASSLGWSGYTGELFF. CDR3 sequence (DNA): TGTGCCAGCAGCTTAGGTTGGAGCGGGTACACCGGGGAGCTGTTTTTT.

The CDR3 DNA is TGCAGCGTTGTAATAGAGAGGGGCTACACCTTC. This translates into CSVVIERGYTF. The J gene is TRBJ1-2, the V gene TRBV29-1; D gene unclear. The CDR3 consists of 11 residues. Trimming stripped 4 bases from V and 8 bases from J, with 11 bases between. The germline V gene has CDR1 SQVTM and CDR2 ANQGSEA.

The V call is TRBV30, the J call TRBJ1-2; TRBD1 is a possible D gene (6 bases). Looked up from germline, CDR1 is GTSNPN and CDR2 is SVGIG (reference sequence). Trimming removed 2 bases at V and 7 bases at J, with 23 bases between. This CDR3 comprises 16 residues. CDR3 coding DNA: TGTGCCTGGAGTTCTGGGGGCGGCAGGGGAGGATCTGGCTACACCTTC. It translates to CAWSSGGGRGGSGYTF.